This T cell receptor beta chain originates from a study of blood T cell repertoires in COVID-19. Study context: Specimens from acute and convalescent COVID-19 originated in the United States, Italy and Spain.

In the original workflow: How many nucleated cells were present was estimated from reference gene primer amplification. Measured with immunoSEQ multiplex PCR; TCRdb has only the in-frame clones, and not every one. D and trimming come from the DNA, and the V and J calls and clone size come from that table. The data show 300,000 to 350,000 clones, 90% seen once. It was during active infection that Seattle patients were enrolled and then longitudinally followed. The CDR3 covers 13 residues. Germline assignment: CDR1 SGDLS and CDR2 YYNGEE. V lost 0 bases and J lost 6; bases outside the gene matches: 2. The chain links TRBV9 to TRBJ2-7, with 8 bases matching TRBD1. Sequencing was performed on peripheral blood. The clonotype was recovered from a woman in her thirties or forties with COVID-19, enrolled during active disease. CDR3 in DNA: TGTGCCAGCAGCGTAGCACAGGGGGGCGAGCAGTACTTC. It specifies CASSVAQGGEQYF.